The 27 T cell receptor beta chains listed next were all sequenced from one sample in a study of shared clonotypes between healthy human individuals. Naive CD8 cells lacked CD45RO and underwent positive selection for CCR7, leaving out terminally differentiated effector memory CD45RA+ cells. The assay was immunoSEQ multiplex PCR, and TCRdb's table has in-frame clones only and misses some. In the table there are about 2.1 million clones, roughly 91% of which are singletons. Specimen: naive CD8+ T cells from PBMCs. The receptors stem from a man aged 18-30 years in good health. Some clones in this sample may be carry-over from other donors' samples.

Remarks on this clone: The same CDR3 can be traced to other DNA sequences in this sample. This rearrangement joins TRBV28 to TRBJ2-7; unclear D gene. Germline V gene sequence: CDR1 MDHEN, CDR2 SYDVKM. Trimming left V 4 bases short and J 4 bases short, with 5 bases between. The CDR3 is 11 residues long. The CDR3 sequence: CASSYGYEQYF. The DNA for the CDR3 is TGTGCCAGCAGTTACGGGTACGAGCAGTACTTC.

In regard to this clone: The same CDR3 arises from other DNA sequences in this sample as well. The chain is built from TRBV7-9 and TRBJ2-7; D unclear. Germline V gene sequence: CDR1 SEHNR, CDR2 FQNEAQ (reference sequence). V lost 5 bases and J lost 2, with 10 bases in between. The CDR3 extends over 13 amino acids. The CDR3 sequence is CASSLASTYEQYF. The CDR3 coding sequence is TGTGCCAGCAGCCTGGCCTCCACCTACGAGCAGTACTTC.

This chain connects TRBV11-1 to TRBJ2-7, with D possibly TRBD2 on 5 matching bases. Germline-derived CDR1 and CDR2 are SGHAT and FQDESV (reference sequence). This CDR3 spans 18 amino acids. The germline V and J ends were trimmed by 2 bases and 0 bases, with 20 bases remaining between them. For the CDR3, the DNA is TGTGCCAGCAGCTTACACCCGGACTTTCACTATATCTCCTACGAGCAGTACTTC. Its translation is CASSLHPDFHYISYEQYF.

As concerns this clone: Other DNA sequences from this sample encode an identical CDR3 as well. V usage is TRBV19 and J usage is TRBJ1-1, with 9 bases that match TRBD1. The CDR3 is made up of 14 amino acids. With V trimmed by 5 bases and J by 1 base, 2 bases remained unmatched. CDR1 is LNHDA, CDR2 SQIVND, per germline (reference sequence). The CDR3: CASSEGQGNTEAFF. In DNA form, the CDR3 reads TGTGCCAGTAGTGAGGGACAGGGGAACACTGAAGCTTTCTTT.

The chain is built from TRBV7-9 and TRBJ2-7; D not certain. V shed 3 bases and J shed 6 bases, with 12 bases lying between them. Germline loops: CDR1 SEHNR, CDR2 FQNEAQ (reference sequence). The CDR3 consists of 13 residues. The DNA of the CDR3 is TGTGCCAGCAGCTTGCCATTGGCTTCCGAGCAGTACTTC. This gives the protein CASSLPLASEQYF.

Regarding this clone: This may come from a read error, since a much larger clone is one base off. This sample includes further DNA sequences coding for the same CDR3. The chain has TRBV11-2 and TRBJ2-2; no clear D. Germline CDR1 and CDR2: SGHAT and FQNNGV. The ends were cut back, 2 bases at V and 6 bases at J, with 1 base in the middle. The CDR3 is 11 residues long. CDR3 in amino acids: CASSLPGELFF. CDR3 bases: TGTGCCAGCAGCTTACCCGGGGAGCTGTTTTTT.

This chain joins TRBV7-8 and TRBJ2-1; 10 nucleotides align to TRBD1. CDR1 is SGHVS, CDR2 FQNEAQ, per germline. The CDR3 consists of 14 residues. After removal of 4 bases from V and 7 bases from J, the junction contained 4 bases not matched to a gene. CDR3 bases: TGTGCCAGCAGCTCGGGACAGGGGTTTAATGAGCAGTTCTTC. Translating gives CASSSGQGFNEQFF.

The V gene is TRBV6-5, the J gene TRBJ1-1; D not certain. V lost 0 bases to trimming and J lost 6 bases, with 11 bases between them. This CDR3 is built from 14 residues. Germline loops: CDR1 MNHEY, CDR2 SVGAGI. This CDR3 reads CASSYSKGTSEAFF. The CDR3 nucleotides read TGTGCCAGCAGTTACTCGAAGGGTACGTCTGAAGCTTTCTTT.

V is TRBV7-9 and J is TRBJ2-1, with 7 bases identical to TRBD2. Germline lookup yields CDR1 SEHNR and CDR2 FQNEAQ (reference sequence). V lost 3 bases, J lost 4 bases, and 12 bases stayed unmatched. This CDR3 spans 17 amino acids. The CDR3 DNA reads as TGTGCCAGCAGCTTCTCTAGCGGAGTGGGGCCATACAATGAGCAGTTCTTC. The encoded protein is CASSFSSGVGPYNEQFF.

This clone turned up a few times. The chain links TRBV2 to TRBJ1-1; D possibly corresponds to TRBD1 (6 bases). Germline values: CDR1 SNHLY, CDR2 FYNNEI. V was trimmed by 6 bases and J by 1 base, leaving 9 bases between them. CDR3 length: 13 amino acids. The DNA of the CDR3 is TGTGCCAGCAGATGGACAGCGAACACTGAAGCTTTCTTT. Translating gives CASRWTANTEAFF.

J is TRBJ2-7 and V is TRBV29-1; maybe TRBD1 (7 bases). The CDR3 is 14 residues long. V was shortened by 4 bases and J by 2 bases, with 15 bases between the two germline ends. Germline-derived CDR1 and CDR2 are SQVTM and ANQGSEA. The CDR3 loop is CSVASGDSPYEQYF. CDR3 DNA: TGCAGCGTTGCCTCGGGGGACAGCCCCTACGAGCAGTACTTC.

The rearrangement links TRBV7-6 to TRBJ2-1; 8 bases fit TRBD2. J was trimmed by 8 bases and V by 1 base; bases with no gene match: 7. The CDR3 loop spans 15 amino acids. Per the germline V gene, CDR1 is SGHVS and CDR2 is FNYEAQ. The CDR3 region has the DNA TGTGCCAGCAGCTTAGGAGCGGGAGAGATATATGAGCAGTTCTTC. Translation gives CASSLGAGEIYEQFF. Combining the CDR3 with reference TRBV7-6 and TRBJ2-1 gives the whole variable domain GAGVSQSPRYKVTKRGQDVALRCDPISGHVSLYWYRQALGQGPEFLTYFNYEAQQDKSGLPNDRFSAERPEGSISTLTIQRTEQRDSAMYRCASSLGAGEIYEQFFGPGTRLTVL.

CDR3 bases: TGCGCCAGCAGCCAAGAAGGATCCGGGTACCTCACAGATACGCAGTATTTT. Amino acid sequence: CASSQEGSGYLTDTQYF. V is TRBV4-3 and J is TRBJ2-3, with no clear D. The CDR3 is made up of 17 amino acids. Per the germline V gene, CDR1 is LGHNA and CDR2 is YSLEER. Trimming left V 0 bases short and J 2 bases short, with 15 bases between.

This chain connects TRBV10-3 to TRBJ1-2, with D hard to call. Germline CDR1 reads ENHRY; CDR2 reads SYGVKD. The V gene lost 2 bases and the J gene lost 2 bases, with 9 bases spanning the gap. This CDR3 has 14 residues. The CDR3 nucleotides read TGTGCCATCAGTGAGACCGGGTACAACTATGGCTACACCTTC. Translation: CAISETGYNYGYTF.

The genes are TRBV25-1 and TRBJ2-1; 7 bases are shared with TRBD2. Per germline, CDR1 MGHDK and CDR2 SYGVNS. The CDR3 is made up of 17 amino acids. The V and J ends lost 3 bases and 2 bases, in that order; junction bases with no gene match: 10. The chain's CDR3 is CASSERGIKYAYNEQFF. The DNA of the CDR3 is TGTGCCAGCAGTGAGCGGGGGATCAAGTATGCCTACAATGAGCAGTTCTTC. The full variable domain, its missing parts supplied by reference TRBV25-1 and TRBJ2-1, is EADIYQTPRYLVIGTGKKITLECSQTMGHDKMYWYQQDPGMELHLIHYSYGVNSTEKGDLSSESTVSRIRTEHFPLTLESARPSHTSQYLCASSERGIKYAYNEQFFGPGTRLTVL.

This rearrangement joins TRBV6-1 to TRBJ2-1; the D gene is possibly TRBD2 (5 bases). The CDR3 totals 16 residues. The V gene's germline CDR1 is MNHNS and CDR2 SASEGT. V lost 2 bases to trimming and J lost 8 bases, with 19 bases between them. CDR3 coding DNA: TGTGCCAGCAGTGAACCAGCCGGAGAGGGAATATATGAGCAGTTCTTC. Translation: CASSEPAGEGIYEQFF.

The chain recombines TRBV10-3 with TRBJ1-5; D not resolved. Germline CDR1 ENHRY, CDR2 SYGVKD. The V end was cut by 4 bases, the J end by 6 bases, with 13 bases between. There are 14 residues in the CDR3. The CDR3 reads CAISALEGGQPQHF. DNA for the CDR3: TGTGCCATCAGTGCCCTCGAAGGAGGTCAGCCCCAGCATTTT.

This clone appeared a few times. CDR3 sequence (DNA): TGTGCCAGCATGGGACTACAAGGGTTCAACAATGAGCAGTTCTTC. This translates into CASMGLQGFNNEQFF. The chain joins TRBV2 to TRBJ2-1, with 7 bases that match TRBD2. The CDR3 is 15 amino acids. With 7 bases clipped from V and 5 bases from J, the junction kept 11 bases outside the gene matches. Germline-derived CDR1 and CDR2 are SNHLY and FYNNEI.

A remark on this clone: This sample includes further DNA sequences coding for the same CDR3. The CDR3 region has the DNA TGTGCCAGCAGCGTAGCTGATGGGACCTACGAGCAGTACTTC. It is translated as CASSVADGTYEQYF. The chain links TRBV9 to TRBJ2-7, with D hard to call. V was trimmed by 0 bases and J by 2 bases, leaving 9 bases between them. Per germline, CDR1 SGDLS and CDR2 YYNGEE. The CDR3 sequence is 14 residues long.

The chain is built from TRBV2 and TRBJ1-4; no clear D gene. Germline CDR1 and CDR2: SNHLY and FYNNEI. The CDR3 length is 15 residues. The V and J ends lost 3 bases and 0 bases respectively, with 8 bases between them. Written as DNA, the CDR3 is TGTGCCAGCAGTGAGTGGGTAGCAACTAATGAAAAACTGTTTTTT. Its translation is CASSEWVATNEKLFF.

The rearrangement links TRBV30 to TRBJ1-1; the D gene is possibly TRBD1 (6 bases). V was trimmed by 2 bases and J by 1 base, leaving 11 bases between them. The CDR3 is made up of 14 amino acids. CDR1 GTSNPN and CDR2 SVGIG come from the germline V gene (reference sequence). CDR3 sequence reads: CAWSHGGPNTEAFF. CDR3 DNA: TGTGCCTGGAGTCACGGGGGCCCGAACACTGAAGCTTTCTTT. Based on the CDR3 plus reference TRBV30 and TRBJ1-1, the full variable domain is SQTIHQWPATLVQPVGSPLSLECTVEGTSNPNLYWYRQAAGRGLQLLFYSVGIGQISSEVPQNLSASRPQDRQFILSSKKLLLSDSGFYLCAWSHGGPNTEAFFGQGTRLTVV.

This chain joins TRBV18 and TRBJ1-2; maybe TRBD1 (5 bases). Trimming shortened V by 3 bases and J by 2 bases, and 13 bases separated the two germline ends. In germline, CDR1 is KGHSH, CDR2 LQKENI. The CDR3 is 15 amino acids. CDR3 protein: CASSPGTERNYGYTF. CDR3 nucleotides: TGTGCCAGCTCACCCGGGACGGAGAGGAACTATGGCTACACCTTC.

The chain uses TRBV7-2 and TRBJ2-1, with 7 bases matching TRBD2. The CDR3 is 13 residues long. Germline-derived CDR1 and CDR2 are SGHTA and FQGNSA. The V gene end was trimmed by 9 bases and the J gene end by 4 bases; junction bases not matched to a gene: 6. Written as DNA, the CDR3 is TGTGCCAGGCCTAGCGGACTTTACAATGAGCAGTTCTTC. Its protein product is CARPSGLYNEQFF.

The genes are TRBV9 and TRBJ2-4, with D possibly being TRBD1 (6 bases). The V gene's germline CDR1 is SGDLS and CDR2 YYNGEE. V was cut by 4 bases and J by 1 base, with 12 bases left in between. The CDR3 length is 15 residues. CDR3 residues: CASSRGGLAKNIQYF. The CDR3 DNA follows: TGTGCCAGCAGCCGAGGGGGTTTGGCCAAAAACATTCAGTACTTC.

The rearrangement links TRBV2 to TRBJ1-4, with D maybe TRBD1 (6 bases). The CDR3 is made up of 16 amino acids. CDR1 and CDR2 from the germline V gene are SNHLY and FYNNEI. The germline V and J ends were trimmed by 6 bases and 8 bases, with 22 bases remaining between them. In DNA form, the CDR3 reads TGTGCCAGCAGAGCTGAAGGGGAGGGGGACCGGGAAAAACTGTTTTTT. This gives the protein CASRAEGEGDREKLFF.

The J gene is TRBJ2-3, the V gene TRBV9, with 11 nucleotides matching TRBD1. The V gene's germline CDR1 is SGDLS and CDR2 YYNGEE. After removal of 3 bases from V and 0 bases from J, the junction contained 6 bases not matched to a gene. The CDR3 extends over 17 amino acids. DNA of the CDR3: TGTGCCAGCAGCGGACGGGACAGGGGGACTAGCACAGATACGCAGTATTTT. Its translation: CASSGRDRGTSTDTQYF. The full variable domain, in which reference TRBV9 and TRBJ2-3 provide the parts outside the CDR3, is DSGVTQTPKHLITATGQRVTLRCSPRSGDLSVYWYQQSLDQGLQFLIQYYNGEERAKGNILERFSAQQFPDLHSELNLSSLELGDSALYFCASSGRDRGTSTDTQYFGPGTRLTVL.

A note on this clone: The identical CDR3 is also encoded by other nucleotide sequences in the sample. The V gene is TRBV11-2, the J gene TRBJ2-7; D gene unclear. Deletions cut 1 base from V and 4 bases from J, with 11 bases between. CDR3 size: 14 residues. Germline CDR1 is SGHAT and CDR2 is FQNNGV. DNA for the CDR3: TGTGCCAGCAGCTTAGTTGGACCAACATACGAGCAGTACTTC. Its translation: CASSLVGPTYEQYF.